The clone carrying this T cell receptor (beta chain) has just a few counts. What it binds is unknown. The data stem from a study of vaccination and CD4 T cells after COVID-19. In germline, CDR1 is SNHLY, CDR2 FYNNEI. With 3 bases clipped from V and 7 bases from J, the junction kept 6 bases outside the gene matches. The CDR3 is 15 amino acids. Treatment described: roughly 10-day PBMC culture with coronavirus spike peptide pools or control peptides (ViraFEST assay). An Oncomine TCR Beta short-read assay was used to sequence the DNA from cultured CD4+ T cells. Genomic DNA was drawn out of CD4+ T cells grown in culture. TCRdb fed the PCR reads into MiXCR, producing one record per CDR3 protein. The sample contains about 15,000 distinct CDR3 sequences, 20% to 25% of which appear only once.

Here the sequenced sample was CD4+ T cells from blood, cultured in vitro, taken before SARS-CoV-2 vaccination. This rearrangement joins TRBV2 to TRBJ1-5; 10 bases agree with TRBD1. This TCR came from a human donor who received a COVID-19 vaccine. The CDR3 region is CASSETGGSRQPQHF. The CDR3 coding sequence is TGTGCCAGCAGTGAGACAGGGGGCTCTAGGCAGCCCCAGCATTTT.